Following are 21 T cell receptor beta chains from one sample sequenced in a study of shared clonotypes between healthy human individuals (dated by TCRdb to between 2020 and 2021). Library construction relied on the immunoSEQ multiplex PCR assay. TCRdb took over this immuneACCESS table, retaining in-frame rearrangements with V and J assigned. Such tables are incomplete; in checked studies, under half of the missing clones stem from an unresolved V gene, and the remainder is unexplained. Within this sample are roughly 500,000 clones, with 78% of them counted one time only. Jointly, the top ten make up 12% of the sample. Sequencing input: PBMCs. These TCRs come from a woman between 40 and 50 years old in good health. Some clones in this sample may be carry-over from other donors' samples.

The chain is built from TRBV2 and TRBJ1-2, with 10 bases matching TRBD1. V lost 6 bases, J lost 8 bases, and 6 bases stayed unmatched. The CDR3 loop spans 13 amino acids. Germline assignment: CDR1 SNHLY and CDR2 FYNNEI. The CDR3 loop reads CASSLGQGGGYTF. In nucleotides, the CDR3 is TGTGCCAGCAGCCTCGGACAGGGGGGAGGCTACACCTTC.

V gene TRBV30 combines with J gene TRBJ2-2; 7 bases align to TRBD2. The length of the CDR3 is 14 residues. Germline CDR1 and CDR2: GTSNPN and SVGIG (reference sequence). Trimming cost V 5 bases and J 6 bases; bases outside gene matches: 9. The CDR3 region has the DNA TGTGCCTGGGGGGGACTATCGGTAGCCGGGGAGCTGTTTTTT. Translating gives CAWGGLSVAGELFF.

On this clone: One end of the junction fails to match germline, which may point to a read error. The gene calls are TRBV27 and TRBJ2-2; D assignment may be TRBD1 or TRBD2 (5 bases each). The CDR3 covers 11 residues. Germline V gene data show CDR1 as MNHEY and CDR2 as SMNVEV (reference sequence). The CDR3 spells CASIGHRGAVF. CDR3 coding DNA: TGTGCCAGCATCGGACACCGGGGAGCTGTTTTT.

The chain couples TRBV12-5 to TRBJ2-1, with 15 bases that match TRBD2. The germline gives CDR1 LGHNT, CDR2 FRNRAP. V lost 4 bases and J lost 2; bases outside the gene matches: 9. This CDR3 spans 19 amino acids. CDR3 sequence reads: CASGSSGTSGRPTYNEQFF. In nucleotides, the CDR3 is TGTGCTAGTGGTTCATCCGGGACTAGCGGGAGGCCGACCTACAATGAGCAGTTCTTC.

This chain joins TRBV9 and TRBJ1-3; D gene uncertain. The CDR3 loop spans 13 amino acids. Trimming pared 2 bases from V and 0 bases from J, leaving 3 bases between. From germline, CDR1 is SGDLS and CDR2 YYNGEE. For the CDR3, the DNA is TGTGCCAGCAGCGTGACCTCTGGAAACACCATATATTTT. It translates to CASSVTSGNTIYF.

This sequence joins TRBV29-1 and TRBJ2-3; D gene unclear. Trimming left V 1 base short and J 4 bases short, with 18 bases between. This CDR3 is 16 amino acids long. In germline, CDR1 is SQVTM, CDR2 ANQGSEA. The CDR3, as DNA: TGCAGCGTTGAAGCTTCCGGAGCCCTCATACCAGATACGCAGTATTTT. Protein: CSVEASGALIPDTQYF.

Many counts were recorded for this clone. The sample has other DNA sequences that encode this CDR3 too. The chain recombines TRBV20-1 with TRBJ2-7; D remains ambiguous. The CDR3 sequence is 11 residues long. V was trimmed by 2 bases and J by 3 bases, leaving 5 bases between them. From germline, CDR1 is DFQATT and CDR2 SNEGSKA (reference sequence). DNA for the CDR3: TGCAGTGCTAGATCCGACTACGAGCAGTACTTC. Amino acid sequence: CSARSDYEQYF.

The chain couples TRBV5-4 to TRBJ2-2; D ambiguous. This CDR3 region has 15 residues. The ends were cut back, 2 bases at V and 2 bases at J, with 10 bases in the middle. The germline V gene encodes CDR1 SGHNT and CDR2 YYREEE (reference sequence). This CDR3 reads CASSLSSSNTGELFF. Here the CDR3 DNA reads TGTGCCAGCAGCTTATCCAGTTCTAACACCGGGGAGCTGTTTTTT.

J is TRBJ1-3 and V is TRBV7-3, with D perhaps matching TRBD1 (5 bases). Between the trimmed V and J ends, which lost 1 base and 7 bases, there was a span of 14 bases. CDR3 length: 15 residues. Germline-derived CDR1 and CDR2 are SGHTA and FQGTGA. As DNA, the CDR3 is TGTGCCAGCAGCTTAATGGGCGGATCAGGGAACACCATATATTTT. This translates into CASSLMGGSGNTIYF.

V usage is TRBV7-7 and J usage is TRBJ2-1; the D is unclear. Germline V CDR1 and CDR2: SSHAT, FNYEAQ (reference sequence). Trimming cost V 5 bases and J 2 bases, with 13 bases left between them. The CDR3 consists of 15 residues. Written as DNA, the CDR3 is TGTGCCAGCAGCCCAGACCCCATTGCCTACAATGAGCAGTTCTTC. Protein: CASSPDPIAYNEQFF.

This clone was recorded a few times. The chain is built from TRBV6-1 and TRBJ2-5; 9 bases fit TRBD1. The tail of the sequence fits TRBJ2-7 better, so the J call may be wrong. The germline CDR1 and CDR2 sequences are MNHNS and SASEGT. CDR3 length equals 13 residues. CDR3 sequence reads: CASSWTGVDEQYF. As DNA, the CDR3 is TGTGCCAGCTCCTGGACAGGGGTCGACGAGCAGTACTTC.

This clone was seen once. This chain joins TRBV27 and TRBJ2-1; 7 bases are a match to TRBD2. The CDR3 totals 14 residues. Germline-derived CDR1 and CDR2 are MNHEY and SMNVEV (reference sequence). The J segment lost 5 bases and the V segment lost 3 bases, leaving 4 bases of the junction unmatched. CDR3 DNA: TGTGCCAGCAGTTTTGTCGGGGGGAACAATGAGCAGTTCTTC. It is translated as CASSFVGGNNEQFF.

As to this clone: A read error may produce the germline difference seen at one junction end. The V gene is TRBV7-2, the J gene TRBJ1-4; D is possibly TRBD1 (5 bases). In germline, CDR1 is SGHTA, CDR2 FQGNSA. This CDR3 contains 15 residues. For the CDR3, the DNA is TGTGCCAGCAGCTTAAGGGGCGCAACAAATGAAAAACTGTTTTTT. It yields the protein CASSLRGATNEKLFF.

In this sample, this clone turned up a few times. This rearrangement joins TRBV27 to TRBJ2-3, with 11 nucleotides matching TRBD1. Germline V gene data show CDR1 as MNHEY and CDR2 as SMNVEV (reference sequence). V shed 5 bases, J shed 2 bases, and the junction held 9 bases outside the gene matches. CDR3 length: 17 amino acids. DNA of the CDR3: TGTGCCAGCAGTACGCGGACAGGGGGCGCCCCCACAGATACGCAGTATTTT. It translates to CASSTRTGGAPTDTQYF.

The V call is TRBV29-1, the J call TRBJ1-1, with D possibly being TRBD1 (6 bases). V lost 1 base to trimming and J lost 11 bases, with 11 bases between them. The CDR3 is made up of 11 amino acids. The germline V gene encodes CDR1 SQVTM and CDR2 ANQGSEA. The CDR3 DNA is TGCAGCGTTGAAGGGGGGCAGGGCGCTTTCTTT. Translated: CSVEGGQGAFF. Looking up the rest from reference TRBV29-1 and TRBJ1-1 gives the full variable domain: SAVISQKPSRDICQRGTSLTIQCQVDSQVTMMFWYRQQPGQSLTLIATANQGSEATYESGFVIDKFPISRPNLTFSTLTVSNMSPEDSSIYLCSVEGGQGAFFGQGTRLTVV.

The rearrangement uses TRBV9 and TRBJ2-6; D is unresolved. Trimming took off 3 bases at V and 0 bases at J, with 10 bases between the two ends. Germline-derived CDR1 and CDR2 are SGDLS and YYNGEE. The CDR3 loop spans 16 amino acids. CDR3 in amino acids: CASSGWASSGANVLTF. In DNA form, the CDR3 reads TGTGCCAGCAGCGGGTGGGCCAGCTCTGGGGCCAACGTCCTGACTTTC. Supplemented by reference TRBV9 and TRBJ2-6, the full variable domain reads DSGVTQTPKHLITATGQRVTLRCSPRSGDLSVYWYQQSLDQGLQFLIQYYNGEERAKGNILERFSAQQFPDLHSELNLSSLELGDSALYFCASSGWASSGANVLTFGAGSRLTVL.

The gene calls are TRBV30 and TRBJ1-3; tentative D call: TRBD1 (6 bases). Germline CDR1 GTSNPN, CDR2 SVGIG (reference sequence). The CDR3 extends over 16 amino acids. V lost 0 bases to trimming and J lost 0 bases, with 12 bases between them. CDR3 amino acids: CAWSVEDSDSGNTIYF. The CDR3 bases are TGTGCCTGGAGTGTAGAGGACAGTGACTCTGGAAACACCATATATTTT.

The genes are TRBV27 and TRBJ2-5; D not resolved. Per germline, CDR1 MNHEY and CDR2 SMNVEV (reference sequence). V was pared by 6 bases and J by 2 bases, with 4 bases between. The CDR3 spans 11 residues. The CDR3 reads CASRQQETQYF. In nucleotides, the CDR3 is TGTGCCAGCAGGCAGCAAGAGACCCAGTACTTC.

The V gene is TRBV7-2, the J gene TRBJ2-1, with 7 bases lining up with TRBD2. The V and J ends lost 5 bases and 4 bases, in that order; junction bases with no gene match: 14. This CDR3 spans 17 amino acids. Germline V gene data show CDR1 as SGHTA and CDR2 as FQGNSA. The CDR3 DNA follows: TGTGCCAGCAGCCCCAGCCCTAGTCTAGCGGAGTACAATGAGCAGTTCTTC. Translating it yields CASSPSPSLAEYNEQFF. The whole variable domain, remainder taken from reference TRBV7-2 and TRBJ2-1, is GAGVSQSPSNKVTEKGKDVELRCDPISGHTALYWYRQSLGQGLEFLIYFQGNSAPDKSGLPSDRFSAERTGGSVSTLTIQRTQQEDSAVYLCASSPSPSLAEYNEQFFGPGTRLTVL.

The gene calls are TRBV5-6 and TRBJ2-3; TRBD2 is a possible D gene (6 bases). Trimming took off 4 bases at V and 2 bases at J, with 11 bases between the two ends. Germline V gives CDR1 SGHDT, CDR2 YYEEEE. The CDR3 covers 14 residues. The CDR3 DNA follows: TGTGCCAGCAGCCCGCGGGGTTTCACAGATACGCAGTATTTT. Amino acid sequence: CASSPRGFTDTQYF.

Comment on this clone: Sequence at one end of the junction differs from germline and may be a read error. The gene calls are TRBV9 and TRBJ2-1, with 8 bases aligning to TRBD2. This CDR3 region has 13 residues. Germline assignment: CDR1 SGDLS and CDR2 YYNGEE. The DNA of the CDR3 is TGTGCCAGCAGCGTCGGTTTGCGGGAGGCCGCAATCTTC. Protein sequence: CASSVGLREAAIF.